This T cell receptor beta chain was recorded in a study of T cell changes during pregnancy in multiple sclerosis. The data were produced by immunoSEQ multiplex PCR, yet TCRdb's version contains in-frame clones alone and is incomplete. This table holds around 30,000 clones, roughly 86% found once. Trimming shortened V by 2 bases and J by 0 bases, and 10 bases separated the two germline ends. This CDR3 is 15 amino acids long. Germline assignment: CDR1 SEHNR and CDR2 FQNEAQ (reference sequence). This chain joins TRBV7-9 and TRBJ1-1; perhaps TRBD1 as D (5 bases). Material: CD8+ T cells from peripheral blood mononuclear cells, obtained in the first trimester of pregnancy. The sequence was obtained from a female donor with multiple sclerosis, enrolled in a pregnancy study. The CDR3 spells CASSLNDRLNTEAFF. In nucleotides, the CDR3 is TGTGCCAGCAGCTTAAATGACAGACTGAACACTGAAGCTTTCTTT.